This passage covers 3 T cell receptor beta chains from one sample sequenced in a study of CXCR3-negative and CXCR3-positive naive CD8 T cells. The libraries of TRB cDNA were prepared using 5' RACE with UMI labels. TCRdb derives one entry per CDR3 protein from the 5' RACE reads, leaving out DNA. This repertoire includes 100,000 to 150,000 distinct CDR3 sequences. Material: naive CXCR3- CD8+ T cells from blood. Specified subset: CD45RO-CCR7+CD27+CD95- naive CD8+ T cells lacking CXCR3 (TNR3-). Source of these receptors: a human donor in good health. Some clones in this sample may be carry-over from other donors' samples.

The genes are TRBV4-3 and TRBJ2-1; as DNA is missing, the TRBD1 call by TCRdb cannot be tested. This CDR3 contains 15 residues. Germline V gene data show CDR1 as LGHNA and CDR2 as YSLEER. The CDR3 region is CASSQEWDEGNEQFF.

This chain links TRBV10-2 with TRBJ1-1. CDR1 and CDR2 (germline): WSHSY, SAAADI. The CDR3 extends over 17 amino acids. The CDR3 here is CASSEGGVLPLNTEAFF.

V usage is TRBV25-1 and J usage is TRBJ1-5. Germline V gives CDR1 MGHDK, CDR2 SYGVNS. This CDR3 region has 16 residues. CDR3 residues: CASSEEEGYGNQPQHF.